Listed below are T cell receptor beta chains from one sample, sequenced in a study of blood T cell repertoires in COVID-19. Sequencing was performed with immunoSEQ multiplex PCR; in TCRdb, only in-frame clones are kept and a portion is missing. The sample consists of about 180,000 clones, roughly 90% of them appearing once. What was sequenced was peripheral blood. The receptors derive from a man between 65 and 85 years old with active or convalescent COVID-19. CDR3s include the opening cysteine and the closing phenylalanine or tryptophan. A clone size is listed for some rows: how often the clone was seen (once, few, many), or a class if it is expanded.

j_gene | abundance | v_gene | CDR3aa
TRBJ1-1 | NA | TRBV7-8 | CASTWGGSTEAFF
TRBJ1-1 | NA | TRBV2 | CASANRGTEAFF
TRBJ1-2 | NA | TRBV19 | CASSSARGSWGYTF
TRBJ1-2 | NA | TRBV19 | CASSIFNGYTF
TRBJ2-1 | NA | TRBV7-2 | CASSMDRGLYNEQFF
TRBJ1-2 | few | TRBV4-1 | CASSQELTAPNYGYTF
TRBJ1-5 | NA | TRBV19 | CASSIIPSAGSNQPQHF
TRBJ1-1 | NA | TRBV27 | CASSRGVYTEAFF
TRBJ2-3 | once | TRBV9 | CASSVSGRAPDTQYF
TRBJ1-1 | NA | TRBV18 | CASSPIGVTGTEAFF
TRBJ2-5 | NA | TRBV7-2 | CASSTRQKQETQYF
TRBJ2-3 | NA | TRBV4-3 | CASSQGGTSGLDTQYF
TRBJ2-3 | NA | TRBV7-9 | CATLAGGSTDTQYF
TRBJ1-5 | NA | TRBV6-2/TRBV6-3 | CASSYDGGNQPQHF
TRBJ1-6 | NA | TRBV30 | CAWSPLGGALPNSPLHF